This T cell receptor (beta chain) derives from a study of blood T cell repertoires in COVID-19. The overall study: Whether acute or convalescent, the COVID-19 samples came from the United States, Italy and Spain.

Clones were sequenced by immunoSEQ multiplex PCR, and TCRdb holds only the in-frame ones, with some missing. The repertoire holds 250,000 or so clones, over 90% seen once, with around 0.9% in the top ten. The sample was peripheral blood. The source of this sequence is a man aged 25 to 40 with COVID-19, enrolled during active disease.

The CDR3 nucleotides are TGTGCCAGCAGTGAGGGAGAAGGGATCGAGCAGTACTTC. Translation: CASSEGEGIEQYF. V and J are TRBV2 and TRBJ2-7; D is possibly TRBD2 (5 bases). The CDR3 has 13 residues. V was pared by 3 bases and J by 6 bases, with 12 bases between. Germline V gives CDR1 SNHLY, CDR2 FYNNEI.